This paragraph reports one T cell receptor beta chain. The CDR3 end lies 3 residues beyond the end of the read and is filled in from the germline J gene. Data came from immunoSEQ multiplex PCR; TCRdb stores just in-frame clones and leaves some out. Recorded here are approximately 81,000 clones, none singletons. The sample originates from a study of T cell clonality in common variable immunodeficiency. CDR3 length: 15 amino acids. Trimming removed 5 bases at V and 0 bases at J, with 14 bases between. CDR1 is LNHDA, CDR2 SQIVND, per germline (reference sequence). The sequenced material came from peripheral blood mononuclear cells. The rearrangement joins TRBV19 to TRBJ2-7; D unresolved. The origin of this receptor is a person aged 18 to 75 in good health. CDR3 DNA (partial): TGTGCCAGTAGTTCTTCCCTCGATAGCTCCTACGAG. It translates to CASSSSLDSSYE. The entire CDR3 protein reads CASSSSLDSSYEQYF.